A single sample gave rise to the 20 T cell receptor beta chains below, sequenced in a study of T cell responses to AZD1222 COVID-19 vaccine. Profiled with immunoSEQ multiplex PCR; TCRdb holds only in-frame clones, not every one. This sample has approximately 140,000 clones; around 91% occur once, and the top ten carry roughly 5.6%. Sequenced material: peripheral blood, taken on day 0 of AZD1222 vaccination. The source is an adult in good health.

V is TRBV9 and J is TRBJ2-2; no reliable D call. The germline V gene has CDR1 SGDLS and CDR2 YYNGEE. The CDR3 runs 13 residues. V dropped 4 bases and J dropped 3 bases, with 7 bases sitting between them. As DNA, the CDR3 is TGTGCCAGCAGCCCCCTCCACACCGGGGAGCTGTTTTTT. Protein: CASSPLHTGELFF. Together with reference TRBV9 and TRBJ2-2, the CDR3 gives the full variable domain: DSGVTQTPKHLITATGQRVTLRCSPRSGDLSVYWYQQSLDQGLQFLIQYYNGEERAKGNILERFSAQQFPDLHSELNLSSLELGDSALYFCASSPLHTGELFFGEGSRLTVL.

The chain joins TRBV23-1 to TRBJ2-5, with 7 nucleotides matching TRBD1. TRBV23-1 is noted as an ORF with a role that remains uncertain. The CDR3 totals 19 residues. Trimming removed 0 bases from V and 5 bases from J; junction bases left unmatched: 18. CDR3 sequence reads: CASSQSARVTGPRRETQYF. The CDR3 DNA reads TGCGCCAGCAGTCAATCCGCCCGCGTGACAGGGCCTCGAAGGGAGACCCAGTACTTC.

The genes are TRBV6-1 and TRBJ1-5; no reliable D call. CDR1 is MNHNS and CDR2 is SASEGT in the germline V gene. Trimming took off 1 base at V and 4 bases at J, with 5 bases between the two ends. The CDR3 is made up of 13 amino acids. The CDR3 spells CASSEGRNQPQHF. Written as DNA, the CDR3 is TGTGCCAGCAGTGAAGGCAGAAATCAGCCCCAGCATTTT.

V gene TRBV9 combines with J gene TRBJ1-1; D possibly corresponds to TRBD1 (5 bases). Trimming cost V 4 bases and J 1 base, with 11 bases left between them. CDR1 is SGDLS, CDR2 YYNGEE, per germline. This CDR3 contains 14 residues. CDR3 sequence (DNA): TGTGCCAGCAGCCCCCCCCAGGGGAACACTGAAGCTTTCTTT. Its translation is CASSPPQGNTEAFF.

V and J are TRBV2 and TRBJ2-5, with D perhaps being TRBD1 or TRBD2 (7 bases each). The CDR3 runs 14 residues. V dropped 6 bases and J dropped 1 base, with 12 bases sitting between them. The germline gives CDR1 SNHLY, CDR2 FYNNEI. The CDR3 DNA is TGTGCCAGCAGGGGGGGGACAGTCCAAGAGACCCAGTACTTC. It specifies CASRGGTVQETQYF.

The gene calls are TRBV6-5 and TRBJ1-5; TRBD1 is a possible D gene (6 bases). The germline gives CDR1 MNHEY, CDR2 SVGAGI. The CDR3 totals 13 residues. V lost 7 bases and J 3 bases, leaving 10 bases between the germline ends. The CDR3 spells CASKRGANQPQHF. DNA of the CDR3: TGTGCCAGCAAGAGGGGGGCCAATCAGCCCCAGCATTTT.

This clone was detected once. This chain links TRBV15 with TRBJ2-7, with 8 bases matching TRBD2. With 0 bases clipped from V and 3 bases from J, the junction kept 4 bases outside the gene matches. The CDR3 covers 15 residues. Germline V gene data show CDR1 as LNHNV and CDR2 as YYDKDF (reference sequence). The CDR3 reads CATSRDRAGVYEQYF. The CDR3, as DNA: TGTGCCACCAGCAGAGATCGAGCGGGGGTCTACGAGCAGTACTTC.

The CDR3 DNA follows: TGTGCCAGCACCCCCCGGGGTTTGGAACCAGGGGAGACCCAGTACTTC. This sequence encodes CASTPRGLEPGETQYF. The chain links TRBV5-6 to TRBJ2-5; D is tentatively TRBD1 or TRBD2 (5 bases each). The CDR3 loop spans 16 amino acids. CDR1 and CDR2 from the germline V gene are SGHDT and YYEEEE. V was trimmed by 6 bases and J by 5 bases, leaving 23 bases between them.

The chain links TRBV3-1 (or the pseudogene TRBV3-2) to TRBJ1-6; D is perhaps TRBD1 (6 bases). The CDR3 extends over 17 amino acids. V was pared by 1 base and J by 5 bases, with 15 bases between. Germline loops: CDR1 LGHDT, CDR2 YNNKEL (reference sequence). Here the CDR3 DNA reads TGTGCCAGCAGCCAAGGTTACAGGGTGGACCATAATTCACCCCTCCACTTT. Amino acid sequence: CASSQGYRVDHNSPLHF.

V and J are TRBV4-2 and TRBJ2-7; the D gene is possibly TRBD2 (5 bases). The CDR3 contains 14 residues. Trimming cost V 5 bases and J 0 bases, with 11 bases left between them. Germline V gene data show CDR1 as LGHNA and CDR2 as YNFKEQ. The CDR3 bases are TGTGCCAGCAGCAAACTTGGGAGCTCCTACGAGCAGTACTTC. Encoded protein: CASSKLGSSYEQYF.

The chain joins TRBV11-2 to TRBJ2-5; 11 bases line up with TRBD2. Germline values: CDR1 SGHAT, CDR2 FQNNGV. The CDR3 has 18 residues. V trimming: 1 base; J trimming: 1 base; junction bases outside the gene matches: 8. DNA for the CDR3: TGTGCCAGCAGCTTAGCTGGGGTAGCGGGGGGGGTCCAAGAGACCCAGTACTTC. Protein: CASSLAGVAGGVQETQYF.

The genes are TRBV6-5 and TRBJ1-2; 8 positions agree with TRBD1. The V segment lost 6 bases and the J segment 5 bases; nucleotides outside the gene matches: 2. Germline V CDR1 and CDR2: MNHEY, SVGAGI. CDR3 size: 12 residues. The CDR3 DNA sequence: TGTGCCAGCAGGGACAGGGTGTATGGCTACACCTTC. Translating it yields CASRDRVYGYTF.

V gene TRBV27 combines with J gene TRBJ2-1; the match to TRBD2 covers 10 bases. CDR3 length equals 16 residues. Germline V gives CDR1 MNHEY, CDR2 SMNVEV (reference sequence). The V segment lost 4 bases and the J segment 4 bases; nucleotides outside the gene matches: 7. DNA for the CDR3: TGTGCCAGCAGTTCTAGCGGGGGACCTGAATACAATGAGCAGTTCTTC. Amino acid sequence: CASSSSGGPEYNEQFF.

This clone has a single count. The DNA of the CDR3 is TGTGCCAGCAGTGAACGAGACGGAAGACTTGATAATTCACCCCTCCACTTT. This sequence encodes CASSERDGRLDNSPLHF. The rearrangement links TRBV6-4 to TRBJ1-6, with D unresolved. Germline CDR1 MRHNA, CDR2 SNTAGT. The CDR3 length is 17 residues. Trimming took 3 bases from V and 5 from J, leaving 17 bases between them.

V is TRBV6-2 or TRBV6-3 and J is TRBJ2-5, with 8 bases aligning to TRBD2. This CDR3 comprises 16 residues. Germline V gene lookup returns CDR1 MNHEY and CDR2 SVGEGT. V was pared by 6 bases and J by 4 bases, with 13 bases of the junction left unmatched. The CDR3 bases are TGTGCCAGCAGACCTTTAGGACTAGCTGCCTCAGAGACCCAGTACTTC. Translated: CASRPLGLAASETQYF.

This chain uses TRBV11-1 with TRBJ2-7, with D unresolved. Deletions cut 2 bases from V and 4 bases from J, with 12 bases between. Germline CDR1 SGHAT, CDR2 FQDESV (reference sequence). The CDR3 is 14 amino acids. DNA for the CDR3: TGTGCCAGCAGCTTATCACTCCTACGGTACGAGCAGTACTTC. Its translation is CASSLSLLRYEQYF.

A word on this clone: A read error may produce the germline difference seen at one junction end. The CDR3 sequence: CSGGGEAQYF. For the CDR3, the DNA is TGCAGCGGGGGTGGAGAGGCCCAGTACTTC. V and J are TRBV29-1 and TRBJ2-5; D is unresolved. Germline CDR1 and CDR2: SQVTM and ANQGSEA. The CDR3 has 10 residues.

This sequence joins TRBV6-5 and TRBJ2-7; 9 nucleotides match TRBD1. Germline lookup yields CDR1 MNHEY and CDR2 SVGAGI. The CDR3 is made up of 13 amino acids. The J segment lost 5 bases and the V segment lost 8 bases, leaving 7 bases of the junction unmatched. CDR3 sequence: CASLGQGIHEQYF. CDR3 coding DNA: TGTGCCAGCCTCGGACAGGGGATCCACGAGCAGTACTTC.

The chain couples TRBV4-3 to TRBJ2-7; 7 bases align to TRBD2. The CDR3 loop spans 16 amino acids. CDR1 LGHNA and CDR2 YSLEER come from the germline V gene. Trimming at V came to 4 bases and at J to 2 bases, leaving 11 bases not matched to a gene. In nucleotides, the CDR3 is TGCGCCAGCAGCCCAAAATGGGGCGGGAGAACCTACGAGCAGTACTTC. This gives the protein CASSPKWGGRTYEQYF.

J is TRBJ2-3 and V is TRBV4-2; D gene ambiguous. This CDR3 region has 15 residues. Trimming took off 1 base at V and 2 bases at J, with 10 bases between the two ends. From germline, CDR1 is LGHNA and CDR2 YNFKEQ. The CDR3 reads CASSQVGLYTDTQYF. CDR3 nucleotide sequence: TGTGCCAGCAGCCAAGTTGGGCTTTACACAGATACGCAGTATTTT.